Each of the 8 T cell receptor beta chains below was sequenced from the same sample in a study of read filtering for tumor transcriptome and immune sequencing. From around 440 ng of RNA, a library with molecular barcoded alpha/delta and beta/gamma adaptors was made. TCRdb itself ran the reads through MiXCR, one entry per CDR3 protein. Counted here are roughly 68,000 distinct CDR3 sequences, approximately 15% occurring once; the ten biggest clones make up approximately 50%. The specimen was a population of CD138-negative cells sorted from bone marrow. The receptors were gathered from a donor at least 40 years old with multiple myeloma.

In this sample, this clonotype turned up many times. The DNA of the CDR3 is TGTGCCAGCAGTTACTTAGTAGCGGGACTAAGCGAGCAGTACTTC. This codes for CASSYLVAGLSEQYF. The chain combines TRBV6-2 or TRBV6-3 with TRBJ2-7, with 8 bases lining up with TRBD2. V was pared by 1 base and J by 6 bases, with 8 bases of the junction left unmatched. The length of the CDR3 is 15 residues. Germline V lookup: CDR1 MNHEY, CDR2 SVGEGT.

This clonotype was counted ten times or more. This chain joins TRBV4-3 and TRBJ1-5; D uncertain. This CDR3 is 14 amino acids long. Germline CDR1 and CDR2: LGHNA and YSLEER. Trimming left V 5 bases short and J 0 bases short, with 8 bases between. The CDR3 is CASSASHSNQPQHF. The CDR3 DNA follows: TGCGCCAGCAGCGCGTCCCATAGCAATCAGCCCCAGCATTTT.

This clonotype was seen ten or more times. V is TRBV7-2 and J is TRBJ2-6; the match to TRBD2 covers 7 bases. The CDR3 consists of 15 residues. Germline V CDR1 and CDR2: SGHTA, FQGNSA. The V segment lost 5 bases and the J segment 4 bases; nucleotides outside the gene matches: 5. In DNA, the CDR3 is TGTGCCAGCAGCCGGGGGGTAACCGGGGCCAACGTCCTGACTTTC. It yields the protein CASSRGVTGANVLTF.

In the case of this clonotype: At one boundary the junction diverges from the germline segment, which might be a read error. V usage is TRBV5-5 and J usage is TRBJ1-1; D is unclear. Germline assignment: CDR1 SGHKS and CDR2 YYEKEE (reference sequence). There are 12 residues in the CDR3. In DNA, the CDR3 is TGTGCCAGCGGCTTGAGGCTCGCTGAAGCTTTCTTT. It yields the protein CASGLRLAEAFF.

This clonotype was counted many times. J is TRBJ2-2 and V is TRBV24-1, with TRBD1 identical over 7 bases. Per the germline V gene, CDR1 is KGHDR and CDR2 is SFDVKD. The CDR3 covers 14 residues. J lost 1 base, V lost 7 bases, and 2 bases had no gene match. The CDR3, as DNA: TGTGCCACCAGAGACAGGGTGAACACCGGGGAGCTGTTTTTT. This sequence encodes CATRDRVNTGELFF.

This clonotype was recorded many times. The chain recombines TRBV20-1 with TRBJ1-5; TRBD1 might be the D (5 bases). Trimming stripped 1 base from V and 3 bases from J, with 10 bases between. The germline V gene encodes CDR1 DFQATT and CDR2 SNEGSKA (reference sequence). CDR3 size: 14 residues. CDR3 sequence reads: CSARGEGINQPQHF. The CDR3 bases are TGCAGTGCTAGAGGAGAGGGGATCAATCAGCCCCAGCATTTT.

This clonotype was counted ten times or more. The rearrangement joins TRBV11-2 to TRBJ2-3, with D possibly being TRBD2 (6 bases). The germline gives CDR1 SGHAT, CDR2 FQNNGV. V shed 5 bases and J shed 1 base, with 16 bases lying between them. The CDR3 runs 16 residues. The CDR3 DNA reads TGTGCCAGCAGCAAAAGGATCGGGGGTCGCACAGATACGCAGTATTTT. It is translated as CASSKRIGGRTDTQYF.

This clonotype was detected only a few times. The V gene is TRBV18, the J gene TRBJ1-1; no definite D call. The CDR3 is 14 residues long. Germline assignment: CDR1 KGHSH and CDR2 LQKENI. The ends were cut back, 2 bases at V and 6 bases at J, with 13 bases in the middle. The CDR3 loop reads CASSPEKGPAEAFF. In DNA form, the CDR3 reads TGTGCCAGCTCACCAGAAAAGGGTCCCGCTGAAGCTTTCTTT. The full variable domain, rest sourced from reference TRBV18 and TRBJ1-1, is NAGVMQNPRHLVRRRGQEARLRCSPMKGHSHVYWYRQLPEEGLKFMVYLQKENIIDESGMPKERFSAEFPKEGPSILRIQQVVRGDSAAYFCASSPEKGPAEAFFGQGTRLTVV.